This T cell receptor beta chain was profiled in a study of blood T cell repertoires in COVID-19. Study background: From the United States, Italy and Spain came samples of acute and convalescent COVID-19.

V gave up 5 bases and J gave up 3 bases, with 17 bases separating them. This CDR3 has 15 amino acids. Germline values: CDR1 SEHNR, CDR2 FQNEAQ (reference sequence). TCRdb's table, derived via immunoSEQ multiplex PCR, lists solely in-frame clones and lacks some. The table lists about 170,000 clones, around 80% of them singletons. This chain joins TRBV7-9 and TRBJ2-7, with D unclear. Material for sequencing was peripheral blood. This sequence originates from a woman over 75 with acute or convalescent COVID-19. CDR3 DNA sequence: TGTGCCAGCAGCAACCCTGGCGGCTTTAACTACGAGCAGTACTTC. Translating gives CASSNPGGFNYEQYF. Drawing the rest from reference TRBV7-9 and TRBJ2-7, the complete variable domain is DTGVSQNPRHKITKRGQNVTFRCDPISEHNRLYWYRQTLGQGPEFLTYFQNEAQLEKSRLLSDRFSAERPKGSFSTLEIQRTEQGDSAMYLCASSNPGGFNYEQYFGPGTRLTVT.